This TCR beta chain was found in a study of CD8+ T cells in alopecia areata. Study in general: Patients received oral tofacitinib, 5 to 10 mg twice daily, for moderate-to-severe alopecia areata.

As the sequencing template, cDNA was produced by extracting RNA and reverse transcribing it. Profiling relied on immunoSEQ multiplex PCR, and the TCRdb table lists in-frame clones only, not all of them. There are roughly 200,000 clones in the sample; roughly 65% occur only once, and approximately 1.7% lies in the top ten. V lost 1 base to trimming and J lost 2 bases; unmatched junction nucleotides: 10. CDR1 and CDR2 from the germline V gene are SGDLS and YYNGEE. This CDR3 spans 17 amino acids. With respect to this clone: Antigen specificity is unknown.

Study findings and constraints: Affected lesional scalp, above all in alopecia totalis/universalis, was more clonal than normal scalp. Among patients, TCR sharing was less clear than in mice, a difference possibly due in part to HLA diversity in the patient population.

This clonotype originated in a human donor with alopecia areata. This chain connects TRBV9 to TRBJ2-5; TRBD2 matches at 8 bases. This specimen was CD4+ T cells sorted from blood, taken at week 0. CDR3 in DNA: TGTGCCAGCAGCGTATCAACAGGACTAGCCAAGCAAGAGACCCAGTACTTC. Translation: CASSVSTGLAKQETQYF.